This entry describes one T cell receptor beta chain. The antigen is not known. The germline V gene encodes CDR1 SEHNR and CDR2 FQNEAQ (reference sequence). V shed 5 bases and J shed 2 bases, with 12 bases lying between them. The CDR3 has 14 residues. MiXCR, applied by TCRdb to the 5' RACE reads, yields one record per CDR3 protein. The sample holds 250,000 to 300,000 distinct CDR3 sequences, roughly 16% seen once. The sample comes from a study of T-cell memory formation after mild COVID-19. The overall study: TCR clustering was largely donor specific.

Overall study findings and caveats: CD4+ bias marked clones expanding day 15 to 37, unlike balanced contracting clones.

This rearrangement joins TRBV7-9 to TRBJ1-2; D is uncertain. The sequence was collected from a man aged 18 to 30 who had mild COVID-19 (a few samples of this study predate the infection). Cell type and time point are not known. Sequencing was performed on PBMCs or a T cell subset sorted from them (not recorded which). The CDR3 nucleotides are TGTGCCAGCAGCCCCCTTGGAAGGAACTATGGCTACACCTTC. It yields the protein CASSPLGRNYGYTF.